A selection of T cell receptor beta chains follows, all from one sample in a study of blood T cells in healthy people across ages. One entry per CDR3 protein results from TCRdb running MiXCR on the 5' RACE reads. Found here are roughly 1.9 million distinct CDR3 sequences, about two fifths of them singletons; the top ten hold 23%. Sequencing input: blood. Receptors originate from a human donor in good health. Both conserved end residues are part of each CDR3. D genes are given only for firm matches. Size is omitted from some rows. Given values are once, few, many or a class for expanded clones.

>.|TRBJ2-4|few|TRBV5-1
TGCGCCAGCAGCTTGGATCGGGCGGAAAACATTCAGTACTTC
CASSLDRAENIQYF
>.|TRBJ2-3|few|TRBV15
TGTGCCACCAGCAGAGAGAAAGTAAGGGAAGATACGCAGTATTTT
CATSREKVREDTQYF
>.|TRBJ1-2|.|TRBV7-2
TGTGCCAGCGGCTTAGCGCGCGGGGGGCATGGCTACACCTTC
CASGLARGGHGYTF
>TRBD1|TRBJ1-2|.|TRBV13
TGTGCCAGCAGCTTAGGGGGGGACAGGAGAGTGAACTACGACCACTATGGCTACACCTTC
CASSLGGDRRVNYDHYGYTF
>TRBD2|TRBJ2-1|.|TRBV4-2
TGTGCCAGCAGCCAGGCTACAAAACTAGCGGGGGTTCTAGAGACCCAGTTCTTC
CASSQATKLAGVLETQFF
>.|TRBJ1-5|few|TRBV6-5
TGTGCCAGCAGCCCAGAGGCAGCTAGCAATCAGCCCCAGCATTTT
CASSPEAASNQPQHF
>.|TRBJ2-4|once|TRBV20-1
TGCAGTGCTGCTACCGGGCAGACCTACGAGCGGTACTTC
CSAATGQTYERYF
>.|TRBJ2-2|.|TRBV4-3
TGCGCCAGCAGCCAAGATACCGTCCCCACGAACACCGGGGAGCTGTTTTTT
CASSQDTVPTNTGELFF
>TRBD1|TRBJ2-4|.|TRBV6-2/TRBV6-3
TGTGCCAGCAGTTCGGGGACAGGGGATTACAATGAGCAGTACTTC
CASSSGTGDYNEQYF
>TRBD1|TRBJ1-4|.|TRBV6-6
TGTGCCAGCAGTCATACAGGGGAGTACGAAAAACTGTTTTTT
CASSHTGEYEKLFF
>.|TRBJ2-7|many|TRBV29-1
TGCAGCGTGTGGTTGGCGGCGTCCTACGAGCAGTACTTC
CSVWLAASYEQYF
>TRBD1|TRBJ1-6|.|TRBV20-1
TGCAGTGCTAGAGGCCCCAGGGGGAGTTCACCCCTCCACTTT
CSARGPRGSSPLHF
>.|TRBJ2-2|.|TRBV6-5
TGTGCCAGCAGTTATTTTGGGGATCCCGGGGAGCTGTTTTTT
CASSYFGDPGELFF
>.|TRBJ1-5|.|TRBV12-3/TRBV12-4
TGTGCCAGCAGTCAATCTCCGGGCCAACGAAATCAGCCCCAGCATTTT
CASSQSPGQRNQPQHF
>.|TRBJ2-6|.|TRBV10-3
TGTGCCATCAGTGAGGACGGGTCTGGGGCCAACGTCCGGACTTTC
CAISEDGSGANVRTF
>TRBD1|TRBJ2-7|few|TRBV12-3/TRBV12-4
TGTGCCAGCAGAGCCGGGACAGGGGATTACGAGCAGTACTTC
CASRAGTGDYEQYF
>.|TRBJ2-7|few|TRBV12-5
TGTGCTAGTGGCCCGTTTAAATACGAGCAGTACTTC
CASGPFKYEQYF
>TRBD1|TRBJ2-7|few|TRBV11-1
TGTGCCAGCAGCTTTTCGGGACAGGATAGCTCCTACGAGCAGTACTTC
CASSFSGQDSSYEQYF
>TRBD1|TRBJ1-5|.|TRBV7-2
TGTGCCAGCAGCCTGGACAGGGGGCTTTATCAGCCCCAGCATTTT
CASSLDRGLYQPQHF
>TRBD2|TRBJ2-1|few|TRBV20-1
TGCAGTGCTAGAGACGAGCGGGGGGATCCTCTCCTCCTCAATGAGCAGTTCTTC
CSARDERGDPLLLNEQFF
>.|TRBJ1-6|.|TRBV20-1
TGCAGTGCTAGGAGTGACAGACCCTATAATTCACCCCTCCACTTT
CSARSDRPYNSPLHF
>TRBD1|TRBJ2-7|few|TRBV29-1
TGCAGCGTGGCCGTGACAGGGGGTGACTACGAGCAGTACTTC
CSVAVTGGDYEQYF
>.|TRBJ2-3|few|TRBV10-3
TGTGCCATCAGGGCCGGACCAGATACGCAGTATTTT
CAIRAGPDTQYF
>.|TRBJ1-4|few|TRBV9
TGTGCCAGCAGCCCGATCGGACCAGGCGAGGAAAAACTGTTTTTT
CASSPIGPGEEKLFF
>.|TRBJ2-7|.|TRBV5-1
TGCGCCAGCAGCTCACAAAGGGCCGCAGGGCACGAGCAGTACTTC
CASSSQRAAGHEQYF
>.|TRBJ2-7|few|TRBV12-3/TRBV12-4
TGTGCCAGCAGTTGGGGAGTGGGCTCCTACGAGCAGTACTTC
CASSWGVGSYEQYF
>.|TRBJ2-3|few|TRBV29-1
TGCAGCGTTGCGTCTTCGGGGGTGGTGAGCACAGATACGCAGTATTTT
CSVASSGVVSTDTQYF
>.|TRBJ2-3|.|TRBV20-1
TGCAGTGCTAGGGACTACTCAGATACGCAGTATTTT
CSARDYSDTQYF
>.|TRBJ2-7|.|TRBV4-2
TGTGCCAGCAGCCACGACTCGTTGGGGAACTACGAGCAGTACTTC
CASSHDSLGNYEQYF
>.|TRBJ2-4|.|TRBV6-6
TGTGCCAGCAGTCTAGGGCCCCCGGGATACCACAATGAGCAGTACTTC
CASSLGPPGYHNEQYF
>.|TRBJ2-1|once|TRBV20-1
TGCAGTGCTGACGGTCGGACAGTAAATGGTGAGCAGTTCTTC
CSADGRTVNGEQFF
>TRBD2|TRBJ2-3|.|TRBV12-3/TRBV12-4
TGTGCCAGCAGCAGAAGCGGGGAAGCAGATACGCAGTATTTT
CASSRSGEADTQYF
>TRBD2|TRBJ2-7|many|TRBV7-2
TGTGCCAGCAGCTTAGCGCTTGCGGGGGGGTACGAGCAGTACTTC
CASSLALAGGYEQYF
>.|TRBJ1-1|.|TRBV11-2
TGTGCCAGCAGGAGTGATGGAATGGGAACTGGGCGGCGGTTGAACACTGAAGCTTTCTTT
CASRSDGMGTGRRLNTEAFF
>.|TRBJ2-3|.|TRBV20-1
TGCAGTGCTAGATCCCGGGAGGATACGCAGTATTTT
CSARSREDTQYF
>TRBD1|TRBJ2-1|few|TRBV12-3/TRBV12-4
TGTGCCAGCAGTTTACTCCAGGGGGCGCCTGACAATGAGCAGTTCTTC
CASSLLQGAPDNEQFF
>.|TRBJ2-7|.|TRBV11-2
TGTGCCAGCAGCCTCGGGACGGGGAACAACGAGCAGTACTTC
CASSLGTGNNEQYF